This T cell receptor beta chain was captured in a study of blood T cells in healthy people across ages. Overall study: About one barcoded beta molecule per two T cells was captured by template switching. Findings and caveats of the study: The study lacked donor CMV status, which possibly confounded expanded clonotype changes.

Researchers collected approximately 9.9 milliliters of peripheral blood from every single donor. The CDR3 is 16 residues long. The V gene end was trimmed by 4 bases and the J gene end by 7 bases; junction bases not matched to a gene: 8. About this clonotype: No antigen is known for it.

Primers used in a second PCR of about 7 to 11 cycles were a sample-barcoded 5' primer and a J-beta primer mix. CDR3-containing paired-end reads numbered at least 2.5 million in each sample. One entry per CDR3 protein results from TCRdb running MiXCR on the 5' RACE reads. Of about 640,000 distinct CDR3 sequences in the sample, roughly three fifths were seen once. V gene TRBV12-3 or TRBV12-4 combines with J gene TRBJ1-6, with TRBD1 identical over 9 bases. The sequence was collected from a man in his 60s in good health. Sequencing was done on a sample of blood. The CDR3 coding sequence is TGTGCCAGCAGTTGGGGGACAGGGCTGGGGAATTCACCCCTCCACTTT. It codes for CASSWGTGLGNSPLHF.